A selection of T cell receptor beta chains follows, all from one sample in a study of blood T cell repertoires in COVID-19. TCRdb's copy holds only in-frame clones and misses some; the assay was immunoSEQ multiplex PCR. Here the sample spans around 36,000 clones, 83% being singletons. The sample consisted of peripheral blood. These receptors were obtained from a man aged 45-60 years with acute or convalescent COVID-19. Both conserved end residues are part of each CDR3. The D gene is left open where the match is weak. Some rows have no size entry. The others give once, few or many, or a class for an expanded clone.

>TRBD1|TRBJ2-5|.|TRBV3-1/TRBV3-2
TGTGCCAGCAGCCAAGATAGGGGTCACAGGGGGCGGGTGGAGACCCAGTACTTC
CASSQDRGHRGRVETQYF
>TRBD1|TRBJ2-7|.|TRBV7-6
TGTGCCAGCAGCCCCCGGGACAGGGAAGTTCAGTACTTC
CASSPRDREVQYF
>TRBD1|TRBJ1-5|once|TRBV5-1
TGCGCCAGCAGCTTGGGGGACAGGGAGGGGAATCAGCCCCAGCATTTT
CASSLGDREGNQPQHF
>.|TRBJ1-2|once|TRBV29-1
TGCAGCGTTATGCCGGGGGAAACTGGCTACACCTTC
CSVMPGETGYTF
>TRBD2|TRBJ2-3|.|TRBV6-5
TGTGCCAGCAGTCTCCGGGAGGCAGATACGCAGTATTTT
CASSLREADTQYF
>TRBD1|TRBJ2-1|.|TRBV14
TGTGCCAGCAGCCGAGTAGGACAGGGTACCGATGAGCAGTTCTTC
CASSRVGQGTDEQFF
>TRBD2|TRBJ2-7|few|TRBV6-5
TGTGCCAGCACCCCCTGGGAGGGCGGCTACGAGCAGTACTTC
CASTPWEGGYEQYF
>.|TRBJ2-5|.|TRBV12-3/TRBV12-4
TGTGCCAGCAGGTCAAATTTGGAGACCCAGTACTTC
CASRSNLETQYF
>.|TRBJ1-1|.|TRBV5-6
TGTGCCAGCAGTAGGAGGGGTTCCCCTGAAGCTTTCTTT
CASSRRGSPEAFF
>TRBD1|TRBJ1-1|.|TRBV9
TGTGCCAGCAGCTTTGGGACAGGGGGTGAAACTGAAGCTTTCTTT
CASSFGTGGETEAFF
>.|TRBJ2-7|.|TRBV30
TGTGCCTGGATCAACTTGCGTATCCCCTACGAGCAGTACTTC
CAWINLRIPYEQYF
>.|TRBJ1-5|.|TRBV30
TGTGCCTGGAGTGGGACAGTAGACAATCAGCCCCAGCATTTT
CAWSGTVDNQPQHF
>TRBD1|TRBJ1-2|once|TRBV7-2
TGTGCCAGCAGCCCAGGACAGGGCAACTATGGCTACACCTTC
CASSPGQGNYGYTF
>TRBD1|TRBJ1-2|.|TRBV3-1/TRBV3-2
TGTGCCAGCAGCCAAGAGGGGACAGGGATCTATGGCTACACCTTC
CASSQEGTGIYGYTF
>.|TRBJ2-2|medium-sized|TRBV7-6
TGTGCCAGCAGCCAGAGAGTGGGAGGTACCGGGGAGCTGTTTTTT
CASSQRVGGTGELFF
>.|TRBJ2-1|.|TRBV9
TGTGCCAGTGGACTCCTCGACTCCTACAATGAGCAGTTCTTC
CASGLLDSYNEQFF
>TRBD1|TRBJ1-1|.|TRBV7-8
TGTGCCAGCAGCCGGGACAGGGGGTCTAACGCTGAAGCTTTCTTT
CASSRDRGSNAEAFF
>TRBD1|TRBJ1-3|once|TRBV27
TGTGCCAGCAGTTCCGGACAGGGTGTTTCTGGAAACACCATATATTTT
CASSSGQGVSGNTIYF
>.|TRBJ1-5|once|TRBV5-8
TGTGCCAGCAGCTTGGGCTATAGCAATCAGCCCCAGCATTTT
CASSLGYSNQPQHF
>.|TRBJ2-7|.|TRBV5-1
TGCGCCAGCAGCGCCCAGGACAGCAAAATCGAGCAGTACTTC
CASSAQDSKIEQYF
>TRBD1|TRBJ2-7|.|TRBV7-3
TGTGCCAGCAGCATCGGGACAGGACCCTACGAGCAGTACTTC
CASSIGTGPYEQYF
>.|TRBJ1-1|once|TRBV2
TGTGCCAGCAGGGATTCAGGGGTATCTGAAGCTTTCTTT
CASRDSGVSEAFF
>.|TRBJ2-7|.|TRBV13
TGTGCCAGCAGCTTAGGGGACAGCTCCTACGAGCAGTACTTC
CASSLGDSSYEQYF
>.|TRBJ1-4|.|TRBV9
TGTGCCAGCAGCGTAGGGAGGCAGGTTAATGAAAAACTGTTTTTT
CASSVGRQVNEKLFF
>.|TRBJ1-4|.|TRBV6-6
TGTGCCAGCAGTTACTCGCACGGTGCAACTAATGAAAAACTGTTTTTT
CASSYSHGATNEKLFF
>.|TRBJ1-5|.|TRBV13
TGTGCCAGCAGCTCCCGGACAGATTATAGCAATCAGCCCCAGCATTTT
CASSSRTDYSNQPQHF
>TRBD2|TRBJ2-3|.|TRBV9
TGTGCCAGCACAGCGGGGAACACAGATACGCAGTATTTT
CASTAGNTDTQYF
>TRBD1|TRBJ2-7|.|TRBV23-1
TGCGCCAGCAGTTCGGGACAGGTAGACGAGCAGTACTTC
CASSSGQVDEQYF
>.|TRBJ1-2|.|TRBV30
TGTGCCTGGAGGGACACTCCTTACGGTGGCTACACCTTC
CAWRDTPYGGYTF
>TRBD2|TRBJ2-7|.|TRBV27
TGTGCCAGCAGGCGCCAAGGGACTAGCGGGGCCTCGAGGGACGAGCAGTACTTC
CASRRQGTSGASRDEQYF
>.|TRBJ1-3|.|TRBV6-1
TGTGCCAGCAGTGGCCCCGTGACAGGAATGGATATTGGAAACACCATATATTTT
CASSGPVTGMDIGNTIYF
>TRBD1|TRBJ2-7|.|TRBV7-9
TGTGCCAGCAGCTTAGGTCCCGGACAGGGGCGGTCCCACTACGAGCAGTACTTC
CASSLGPGQGRSHYEQYF
>.|TRBJ2-7|.|TRBV2
TGTGCCAGCAGTGAACAGGGCAGCCCGTACTTC
CASSEQGSPYF
>.|TRBJ2-5|.|TRBV19
TGTGCCAGTAGTATCAGGTCATGGTACCAAGAGACCCAGTACTTC
CASSIRSWYQETQYF
>.|TRBJ2-7|.|TRBV21-1
TGTGCCAGCAGCATCACTAGCGTCTCCTACGAGCAGTACTTC
CASSITSVSYEQYF
>TRBD1|TRBJ1-5|.|TRBV7-2
TGTGCCAGCAGCTTAGGAGGACAGGGTAGCAATCAGCCCCAGCATTTT
CASSLGGQGSNQPQHF
>.|TRBJ2-7|once|TRBV19
TGTGCCAGTAGTGCAACCGCGTACGAGCAGTACTTC
CASSATAYEQYF
>.|TRBJ2-7|.|TRBV13
TGTGCCAGCAGTCGTAGCACCCTCCTTTACTCCTACGAGCAGTACTTC
CASSRSTLLYSYEQYF
>TRBD2|TRBJ2-5|.|TRBV15
TGTGCCACCGGGGTAGCGGGAGCGGTGGAGACCCAGTACTTC
CATGVAGAVETQYF
>.|TRBJ1-6|.|TRBV6-5
TGTGCCAGCTCTCGGGGTAATTCACCCCTCCACTTT
CASSRGNSPLHF
>TRBD1|TRBJ1-3|.|TRBV9
TGTGCCAGCAGCAGGAGGGGGCTTGGCTCTGGAAACACCATATATTTT
CASSRRGLGSGNTIYF
>TRBD2|TRBJ2-1|.|TRBV7-6
TGTGCCAGCAGCCGTTTACTAGCGGGGACATACAATGAGCAGTTCTTC
CASSRLLAGTYNEQFF
>TRBD1|TRBJ1-4|.|TRBV5-4
TGTGCCGCCGGACAGGTCGATTCTACTAATGAAAAACTGTTTTTT
CAAGQVDSTNEKLFF
>TRBD1|TRBJ2-3|.|TRBV7-8
TGTGCCAGCAGTTGGACAGGGTACACAGATACGCAGTATTTT
CASSWTGYTDTQYF
>.|TRBJ1-2|.|TRBV29-1
TGCAGCGTTGAAGATCCGGATTTAGGGAGGAACTATGGCTACACCTTC
CSVEDPDLGRNYGYTF
>.|TRBJ2-2|.|TRBV5-1
TGCGCCAGCAGCCGATCGACAGAAACTACCGGGGAGCTGTTTTTT
CASSRSTETTGELFF
>.|TRBJ1-1|.|TRBV3-1/TRBV3-2
TGTGCCAGCAGCGAGGGAAAGAACACTGAAGCTTTCTTT
CASSEGKNTEAFF
>TRBD1|TRBJ1-1|.|TRBV7-2
TGTGCCAGCAGCTTAGCCAGGGGGGTAGCTTTCTTT
CASSLARGVAFF
>TRBD1|TRBJ1-1|.|TRBV10-2
TGCGCCAGCAGACCAGGACAGGGGGCGCTTGAAGCTTTCTTT
CASRPGQGALEAFF
>.|TRBJ2-7|.|TRBV27
TGTGCCAGCAGTTGGGGGCGGCAGAGCTCCTACGAGCAGTACTTC
CASSWGRQSSYEQYF
>.|TRBJ2-3|.|TRBV29-1
TGCAGCGTTGAGGGAGATCCAGATACGCAGTATTTT
CSVEGDPDTQYF
>.|TRBJ2-7|.|TRBV6-5
TGTGCCAGCGGGTGGGGGGCCTACGAGCAGTACTTC
CASGWGAYEQYF
>.|TRBJ1-4|once|TRBV5-1
TGCGCCAGCAGCTTGGGGGCCATAGGGGTAACTAATGAAAAACTGTTTTTT
CASSLGAIGVTNEKLFF
>TRBD2|TRBJ2-1|.|TRBV11-2
TGTGCCAGCAGCTTAGATACGCCGGGACTAGCGGGAGTAATTGAGCAGTTCTTC
CASSLDTPGLAGVIEQFF
>TRBD2|TRBJ2-7|.|TRBV5-1
TGCGCCAGCAGCTTGGAACGGGGGGCCTACGAGCAGTACTTC
CASSLERGAYEQYF
>TRBD1|TRBJ2-3|.|TRBV13
TGTGCCAGCAGCTCGAAACGTAGGACAGGGGACACAGATACGCAGTATTTT
CASSSKRRTGDTDTQYF
>.|TRBJ2-5|.|TRBV3-1/TRBV3-2
TGTGCCAGCAGCCAAGCGGGGCAAGAGACCCAGTACTTC
CASSQAGQETQYF
>TRBD1|TRBJ2-7|.|TRBV5-6
TGTGCCAGCAGCGAACCGGGACAGGGAGCCTCCTACGAGCAGTACTTC
CASSEPGQGASYEQYF
>.|TRBJ2-7|.|TRBV5-6
TGTGCCAGCAGCCCCCTTCCAGGCGACAGATTCCCTCTCTACGAGCAGTACTTC
CASSPLPGDRFPLYEQYF